This is a list of T cell receptor beta chains from one sample in a study of shared clonotypes between healthy human individuals. The assay was immunoSEQ multiplex PCR, and TCRdb's table has in-frame clones only and misses some. The profile shows millions of clones, around 95% of them singletons. Sequenced input: naive CD4+ T cells sorted from blood. The receptors stem from a man younger than 35 in good health. Each CDR3 is given with its conserved first and last residue. D genes are given only for firm matches. Clone size is given for some rows only: seen once, a few or many times, or a class if the clone is expanded.

-	-	TRBV7-2	TRBJ1-2	CASSLGRRIDYGYTF	TGTGCCAGCAGCTTAGGCCGCAGGATAGACTATGGCTACACCTTC
-	-	TRBV6-4	TRBJ2-2	CASRPGRNTGELFF	TGTGCCAGCAGGCCTGGACGAAACACCGGGGAGCTGTTTTTT
-	TRBD1	TRBV5-4	TRBJ1-2	CASSPDREGYGYTF	TGTGCCAGCAGCCCGGACAGGGAGGGCTATGGCTACACCTTC
-	-	TRBV5-1	TRBJ1-3	CASSRRNPDSSSASGNTIYF	TGCGCCAGCAGCCGCCGAAATCCGGACAGCTCATCAGCCTCTGGAAACACCATATATTTT
-	-	TRBV7-9	TRBJ1-5	CASSLGRTTSNQPQHF	TGTGCCAGCAGCTTAGGTCGGACAACAAGCAATCAGCCCCAGCATTTT
-	TRBD1	TRBV19	TRBJ1-2	CASLQGAYGYTF	TGTGCCAGTCTTCAGGGGGCCTATGGCTACACCTTC
-	-	TRBV18	TRBJ1-1	CASSPQEMNTEAFF	TGTGCCAGCTCACCACAGGAGATGAACACTGAAGCTTTCTTT
-	TRBD1	TRBV30	TRBJ1-2	CAWSVGTGGWGGYTF	TGTGCCTGGAGTGTGGGGACAGGGGGCTGGGGTGGCTACACCTTC
-	-	TRBV10-3	TRBJ2-3	CAISESAGGGTDTQYF	TGTGCCATCAGTGAGTCTGCAGGGGGGGGCACAGATACGCAGTATTTT
once	TRBD1	TRBV28	TRBJ1-5	CASSLHARQGVTPQHF	TGTGCCAGCAGTTTACATGCTCGGCAGGGGGTTACCCCCCAGCATTTT
-	TRBD2	TRBV7-6	TRBJ2-5	CASSLAPSGSGSETQYF	TGTGCCAGCAGCCTCGCGCCTAGCGGGAGTGGATCAGAGACCCAGTACTTC
once	-	TRBV7-9	TRBJ2-1	CASSLKYGENNEQFF	TGTGCCAGCAGCTTAAAGTATGGGGAGAACAATGAGCAGTTCTTC
-	-	TRBV7-3	TRBJ2-5	CASSSTGWETQYF	TGTGCCAGCAGCTCCACAGGGTGGGAGACCCAGTACTTC
-	-	TRBV7-3	TRBJ2-2	CASSLVWGNTGELFF	TGTGCCAGCAGCCTTGTTTGGGGGAACACCGGGGAGCTGTTTTTT
-	TRBD1	TRBV19	TRBJ1-1	CATATGKNTEAFF	TGTGCCACTGCGACAGGGAAGAACACTGAAGCTTTCTTT
-	-	TRBV29-1	TRBJ2-7	CSVGLTGQTYEQYF	TGCAGCGTTGGACTGACAGGCCAAACCTACGAGCAGTACTTC
-	-	TRBV5-4	TRBJ1-2	CASSLRGEGLYGYTF	TGTGCCAGCAGCCTCAGAGGAGAGGGTCTATATGGCTACACCTTC
-	TRBD1	TRBV9	TRBJ1-1	CASSVEPDREYAEAFF	TGTGCCAGCAGCGTAGAGCCCGACAGGGAGTACGCTGAAGCTTTCTTT
-	-	TRBV29-1	TRBJ1-2	CSAKGQNYGYTF	TGCAGCGCCAAAGGACAGAACTATGGCTACACCTTC
-	TRBD1	TRBV10-3	TRBJ2-7	CAISDVIKDRKIYEQYF	TGTGCCATCAGTGACGTGATTAAGGACAGGAAGATCTACGAGCAGTACTTC
-	-	TRBV2	TRBJ1-2	CASSATQSRTEGYTF	TGTGCCAGCAGTGCCACTCAGTCCCGGACGGAGGGCTACACCTTC
-	-	TRBV10-3	TRBJ1-1	CAIRGDPNTEAFF	TGTGCCATCAGGGGAGACCCGAACACTGAAGCTTTCTTT
-	TRBD1	TRBV27	TRBJ1-5	CASSPAPETGGRNQPQHF	TGTGCCAGCAGCCCCGCCCCCGAGACAGGGGGCCGCAATCAGCCCCAGCATTTT
-	TRBD1	TRBV25-1	TRBJ2-7	CASSDSKPGQGAHEQYF	TGTGCCAGCAGTGATTCCAAACCGGGACAGGGGGCTCACGAGCAGTACTTC
-	-	TRBV11-2	TRBJ2-5	CASSPGGPKPGVTQYF	TGTGCCAGCAGCCCCGGTGGACCCAAACCGGGGGTGACCCAGTACTTC
-	-	TRBV5-1	TRBJ1-2	CASSLQGDYGYTF	TGCGCCAGCAGCTTGCAGGGCGACTATGGCTACACCTTC
-	-	TRBV18	TRBJ1-5	CASSPSGGPFSNQPQHF	TGTGCCAGCTCCCCTAGCGGGGGGCCCTTTAGCAATCAGCCCCAGCATTTT
once	-	TRBV7-9	TRBJ1-1	CASSPLQGSPEAFF	TGTGCCAGCAGCCCACTTCAGGGGAGCCCTGAAGCTTTCTTT
-	-	TRBV11-2	TRBJ2-7	CASSLGGYEQCF	TGTGCCAGCAGCTTAGGCGGCTACGAGCAGTGCTTC
few	TRBD1	TRBV5-1	TRBJ2-5	CASSLGDSQETQYF	TGCGCCAGCAGCTTGGGGGACAGCCAAGAGACCCAGTACTTC
-	-	TRBV5-1	TRBJ2-3	CASSLGPTVGTDTQYF	TGCGCCAGCAGCTTGGGCCCCACAGTGGGCACAGATACGCAGTATTTT
-	-	TRBV14	TRBJ2-5	CASSQELGPQETQYF	TGTGCCAGCAGCCAAGAATTGGGGCCCCAAGAGACCCAGTACTTC
-	-	TRBV9	TRBJ2-5	CASSVAGVQETQYF	TGTGCCAGCAGCGTAGCGGGAGTCCAAGAGACCCAGTACTTC
-	TRBD2	TRBV5-1	TRBJ2-1	CASSLDGGSHNEQFF	TGCGCCAGCAGCTTGGATGGCGGGAGCCACAATGAGCAGTTCTTC
-	-	TRBV30	TRBJ1-1	CAWRNGNTEAFF	TGTGCCTGGAGAAATGGGAACACTGAAGCTTTCTTT
-	-	TRBV2	TRBJ1-3	CASSYRVSSGNTIYF	TGTGCCAGCAGTTACAGGGTGAGCTCTGGAAACACCATATATTTT
-	-	TRBV28	TRBJ1-1	CASSLIDTEAFF	TGTGCCAGCAGTTTGATTGACACTGAAGCTTTCTTT
-	TRBD1	TRBV18	TRBJ1-1	CASSPFTGEPEAFF	TGTGCCAGCTCACCATTTACAGGGGAACCTGAAGCTTTCTTT
-	-	TRBV9	TRBJ2-5	CASSVVPNQETQYF	TGTGCCAGCAGCGTAGTGCCGAACCAAGAGACCCAGTACTTC
-	-	TRBV28	TRBJ1-6	CASSPRVGLHF	TGTGCCAGCAGTCCCCGTGTAGGCCTCCACTTT
-	TRBD2	TRBV29-1	TRBJ2-5	CSVARGTSGGAETQYF	TGCAGCGTTGCGAGAGGGACTAGCGGGGGAGCAGAGACCCAGTACTTC
-	TRBD2	TRBV6-5	TRBJ2-1	CASSRGSGSNEQFF	TGTGCCAGCAGTCGCGGGAGTGGCTCCAATGAGCAGTTCTTC
-	-	TRBV7-8	TRBJ1-4	CASSLAGLGGREKLFF	TGTGCCAGCAGCTTAGCGGGTCTTGGGGGCAGGGAAAAACTGTTTTTT
-	TRBD1	TRBV5-1	TRBJ1-2	CASSLDRGGINGYTF	TGCGCCAGCAGCTTGGACAGGGGTGGAATCAATGGCTACACCTTC